The T cell receptor (beta chain) under discussion was sequenced for a study of cytomegalovirus exposure and HLA in healthy donors. For the study at large: Unique TCRs from HLA-typed donors, about 78 million of them, were held in an early data release.

The CDR3 runs 15 residues. The V segment lost 1 base and the J segment 5 bases; nucleotides outside the gene matches: 6. CDR1 and CDR2 (germline): SGHVS, FNYEAQ. This PCR relied on a set of 60 Vbeta primers and 13 Jbeta primers. Sequenced by immunoSEQ multiplex PCR; TCRdb stores in-frame clones only, minus some. The sample lists just under 150,000 clones, around 75% seen once, with roughly 2.8% in the top ten. The receptor was isolated from a woman between 25 and 40 years old in good health and CMV-seronegative. The chain combines TRBV7-6 with TRBJ1-2, with 8 bases matching TRBD1. Sequenced sample: PBMCs. CDR3 amino acids: CASSLGGQGSYGYTF. The CDR3 bases are TGTGCCAGCAGCTTAGGTGGACAGGGAAGTTATGGCTACACCTTC.